Described below is a single T cell receptor beta chain sequence and its context. Its specificity is unknown. This sample is drawn from a study of cytomegalovirus exposure and HLA in healthy donors. Study results and limitations: Reportedly, diagnosis of cytomegalovirus status by the classifier showed high specificity and sensitivity.

V was pared by 5 bases and J by 5 bases, with 6 bases between. The CDR3 spans 12 residues. Per the germline V gene, CDR1 is MNHNS and CDR2 is SASEGT. This PCR relied on a set of 60 Vbeta primers and 13 Jbeta primers. Assay used: immunoSEQ multiplex PCR; TCRdb lists only in-frame clones, some missing. Of approximately 88,000 clones listed, approximately 77% are singletons. The sequencing sample was made of PBMCs. This TCR came from a man aged 30-40 years in good health and CMV-seronegative. The V and J genes are TRBV6-1 and TRBJ2-2; D ambiguous. CDR3 sequence reads: CASSTLTGELFF. Here the CDR3 DNA reads TGTGCCAGCAGTACATTAACCGGGGAGCTGTTTTTT.